These T cell receptor beta chains were read from a single sample in a study of T cells in Graves' hyperthyroidism and ophthalmopathy. One entry per CDR3 protein, called by TCRdb with MiXCR from the multiplex PCR reads. The sample consists of roughly 710,000 distinct CDR3 sequences, over 35% of them appearing once. Sequencing was performed on blood. These TCRs come from a woman in her 40s with Graves' hyperthyroidism. Both conserved end residues are part of each CDR3. A D gene is named only where the DNA matches it firmly. Only part of the rows carry a size: once, few, many, or a class if the clone is expanded.

clone_size,v_call,d_call,j_call,cdr3_nt,cdr3_aa
NA,TRBV5-1,NA,TRBJ1-1,TGCGCCAGCAGCTATGACGGGGGAGGAGGGTACACTGAAGCTTTCTTT,CASSYDGGGGYTEAFF
many,TRBV7-9,NA,TRBJ2-7,TGTGCCAGCAGCTTAACGGGGGGCGGTGACGAGCAGTACTTC,CASSLTGGGDEQYF
NA,TRBV14,NA,TRBJ2-1,TGTGCCAGCAGCCAAGATAGGGGCAACTACAATGAGCAGTTCTTC,CASSQDRGNYNEQFF
NA,TRBV13,NA,TRBJ1-1,TGTGCCAGCAGCTTAGCGGAGGGTAGGTTGAACAATGAAGCTTTCTTT,CASSLAEGRLNNEAFF
few,TRBV5-1,TRBD2,TRBJ2-5,TGCGCCAGCAGCCGGGGGGGCGACCAGACCCAGTACTTC,CASSRGGDQTQYF
NA,TRBV5-6,TRBD1,TRBJ1-5,TGTGCCAGCAGCGTAGGAACTTTTGGGACAGGGGTCAATCAGCCCCAGCATTTT,CASSVGTFGTGVNQPQHF
many,TRBV6-5,NA,TRBJ1-2,TGTGCCAGCAGTTACTCGGGGGAAGACTATGGCTACACCTTC,CASSYSGEDYGYTF
many,TRBV14,NA,TRBJ1-5,TGTGCCAGCAGCCCTCATTGGGTAGATCAGCCCCAGCATTTT,CASSPHWVDQPQHF
NA,TRBV7-9,NA,TRBJ1-6,TGTGCCAGCAGCTTGGTGGCAGCACAAAATTCACCCCTCCACTTT,CASSLVAAQNSPLHF
few,TRBV6-5,NA,TRBJ2-5,TGTGCCAGCAGCCCCTTTTCGGGACTCCACCAAGAGACCCAGTACTTC,CASSPFSGLHQETQYF
NA,TRBV25-1,NA,TRBJ1-1,TGTGCCACCAGGGAGTCGGACATGAACACTGAAGCTTTCTTT,CATRESDMNTEAFF
few,TRBV6-5,NA,TRBJ2-7,TGTGCCAGCAGTTACCGGCCAGCAGCCTACGAGCAGTACTTC,CASSYRPAAYEQYF
few,TRBV28,TRBD1,TRBJ1-2,TGTGCCAGCAGCCCGGGACAGGGGTTTGGCGGCTACACCTTC,CASSPGQGFGGYTF
few,TRBV6-5,TRBD1,TRBJ1-6,TGTGCCAGCTCACCCCCTCGGACAGGGACGGATTCACCCCTCCACTTT,CASSPPRTGTDSPLHF
NA,TRBV7-2,TRBD1,TRBJ1-5,TGTGCCAGCAGTAAAGGGACAGGGGATCAGCCCCAGCATTTT,CASSKGTGDQPQHF
few,TRBV12-3/TRBV12-4,NA,TRBJ2-2,TGTGCCAGCAGCCCCACCCCCGGGGAGCTGTTTTTT,CASSPTPGELFF
many,TRBV5-5,TRBD1,TRBJ1-5,TGTGCCAGCAGACTTACAGGGGATCAGCCCCAGCATTTT,CASRLTGDQPQHF
few,TRBV4-1,TRBD2,TRBJ2-5,TGCGCCAGCAGCCATGGAACCGGGGGGACCCAAGAGACCCAGTACTTC,CASSHGTGGTQETQYF
few,TRBV19,TRBD1,TRBJ2-6,TGTGCCAGAGTCAGGGACAGGGTGAGCTCTGGGGCCAACGTCCTGACTTTC,CARVRDRVSSGANVLTF
few,TRBV12-3/TRBV12-4,NA,TRBJ2-5,TGTGCCAGCAGTTCCATAGAGATGGAGACCCAGTACTTC,CASSSIEMETQYF
NA,TRBV6-6,TRBD1,TRBJ1-2,TGTGCCACCACGACAGGGAATGGCTATGGCTACACCTTC,CATTTGNGYGYTF
NA,TRBV2,TRBD2,TRBJ2-1,TGTGCCAGAGCTGACGGGGGTAGCGGGCCGACGAGGGAGCAGTTCTTC,CARADGGSGPTREQFF
NA,TRBV12-3/TRBV12-4,TRBD1,TRBJ1-1,TGTGCCAACAGGGGACAGGGAAACACTGAAGCTTTCTTT,CANRGQGNTEAFF
many,TRBV12-3/TRBV12-4,NA,TRBJ2-7,TGTGCCAGCAGTCACCCTAACTACGAGCAGTACTTC,CASSHPNYEQYF
many,TRBV20-1,NA,TRBJ1-6,TGCAGTGCTAGAGAAGATACCGGGGGGTCGTCACCCCTCCACTTT,CSAREDTGGSSPLHF
many,TRBV7-2,NA,TRBJ2-2,TGTGCCAGCAGCTCCGACAGGAACACCGGGGAGCTGTTTTTT,CASSSDRNTGELFF
NA,TRBV28,NA,TRBJ1-4,TGTGCCAGCAGTTCCGTCTTAACCGATACCGAAAAACTGTTTTTT,CASSSVLTDTEKLFF
many,TRBV20-1,TRBD1,TRBJ1-1,TGCAGTGCAAGGACAGGGGGTTTGAACACTGAAGCTTTCTTT,CSARTGGLNTEAFF
NA,TRBV20-1,TRBD2,TRBJ2-2,TGCAGTGCTTTCAGCGGGAGGGCCACCGGGGAGCTGTTTTTT,CSAFSGRATGELFF
many,TRBV19,NA,TRBJ1-5,TGTGCCAGTAGTATGCGGGGTCCCCAGCATTTT,CASSMRGPQHF
NA,TRBV18,NA,TRBJ1-2,TGTGCCAGCTCACCATCAACTAACTATGGCTACACCTTC,CASSPSTNYGYTF
many,TRBV2,TRBD1,TRBJ2-7,TGTGCCAGCATTCCAAACAGGGGCTCCTACGAGCAGTACTTC,CASIPNRGSYEQYF
many,TRBV15,NA,TRBJ1-2,TGTGCCACCAGCCCCCGGGTGGGAGTCGGAGGCTACACCTTC,CATSPRVGVGGYTF
NA,TRBV20-1,TRBD2,TRBJ2-1,TGCAGTGCTGTGGGACTAGCGGGAGACAATGAGCAGTTCTTC,CSAVGLAGDNEQFF
NA,TRBV6-2/TRBV6-3,NA,TRBJ2-7,TGTGCCAGCAGTTACGCCCGTTACTACGAGCAGTACTTC,CASSYARYYEQYF
few,TRBV9,NA,TRBJ2-2,TGTGCCAGCAGCGCGGCCCGAGGGGCCACCGGGGAGCTGTTTTTT,CASSAARGATGELFF
once,TRBV7-2,NA,TRBJ2-1,TGTGCCAGCAGCGCCTTAAAAGGGCAGTTCTTC,CASSALKGQFF
NA,TRBV7-3,NA,TRBJ1-1,TGTGCCAGCAGCTTAAGCTTCGACAGCATGAACACTGAAGCTTTCTTT,CASSLSFDSMNTEAFF
many,TRBV7-9,NA,TRBJ2-5,TGTGCCAGCAGCTTAAGGCAGGACCAAGAGACCCAGTACTTC,CASSLRQDQETQYF
NA,TRBV5-5,TRBD2,TRBJ2-5,TGTGCCAGCAGCTTGGGGGCGGGAGGGCCCGAGGAGACCCAGTACTTC,CASSLGAGGPEETQYF
few,TRBV7-2,TRBD1,TRBJ2-1,TGTGCCAGTCTGAAGGGGACAGGGGCTTACAATGAGCAGTTCTTC,CASLKGTGAYNEQFF
NA,TRBV19,TRBD1,TRBJ2-5,TGTGCCAGTAGTTTTACTCCGGGACAGGGGGAGACCCAGTACTTC,CASSFTPGQGETQYF
NA,TRBV29-1,TRBD2,TRBJ2-7,TGCAGCGTTGAGGGGACTAGCGGGAACCCCTCCTACGAGCAGTACTTC,CSVEGTSGNPSYEQYF
few,TRBV2,NA,TRBJ2-2,TGTGCCATCCCAGCCTCGGGTGGTAAAACCGGGGAGCTGTTTTTT,CAIPASGGKTGELFF
many,TRBV14,NA,TRBJ1-1,TGTGCCAGCAGCCAAGATTTTCCCACCTTTGAAGCTTTCTTT,CASSQDFPTFEAFF
many,TRBV10-3,NA,TRBJ1-1,TGTGCCATCAGTGTCCGGAACACTGAAGCTTTCTTT,CAISVRNTEAFF